This TCR beta chain comes out of a study of immune evolution from preneoplasia to lung adenocarcinoma (dated by TCRdb to the early 2020s). Broadly, across the study: No AAH lesions showed HLA loss of heterozygosity, compared with 7% of AIS, more than 13% of MIA and under 35% of ADC lesions. The study combined immune gene expression, TCR sequencing and multiplex immunofluorescence to profile immune contexture across lung adenocarcinoma precursors and invasive adenocarcinoma. Resected precursor lesions (AAH, AIS, MIA) and invasive adenocarcinomas were compared against paired morphologically normal lung tissue. Sample size was determined by specimen availability and not by a prior power calculation. Whole exome sequencing and methylation data from the same cohort of nodules were integrated with the immune data. The overall cohort comprised 40 to 60 patients with pulmonary nodules who underwent surgical resection. The TCR sequencing data were obtained from 45 to 55 patients. It was reported in the study that over a hundred samples were used for TCR sequencing. POLYSOLVER was used to infer Class I HLA alleles from exome data, and LOHHLA was used to detect allele-specific HLA loss. Overall results and qualifications from the work: The highest clonality was observed in normal lung, whereas higher T cell density and diversity but lower clonality appeared to be present in later-stage lesions. Top T cell clone frequencies were highest in normal lung and appeared to decrease progressively from AAH through AIS, MIA and invasive adenocarcinoma. Compared with EGFR-mutant or double wild-type lesions, KRAS-mutant nodules had the highest T cell clonality. The findings rested on association rather than direct causation, and larger cohorts with long-term follow-up and longitudinal biopsies were considered necessary. Because all patients were from Japan and China, applicability to Western populations was uncertain.

Points on this clone: Its antigen specificity is not known. Within one base of it there is no much larger clone, and no base qualities were kept.

Reading the germline V gene gives CDR1 SNHLY and CDR2 FYNNEI. V and J lose 7 bases and 5 bases, and a span of 11 bases separates them. The CDR3 runs 12 amino acids, cysteine and phenylalanine included. The read is trimmed to its CDR3 DNA, 36 bases read in frame from base 1. TCR beta CDR3 regions were sequenced from DNA using the immunoSEQ hsTCRbeta Kit. The original pipeline was this. TCR sequencing data were analysed with the ImmunoSEQ Analyzer. T cell clonality was calculated on productive rearrangements as 1 minus Pielou's evenness. To measure T cell diversity, the inverse Simpson index was applied to productive templates. T cell density was defined as TCR beta template counts normalized to usable DNA, with usable DNA estimated by amplification and sequencing of housekeeping genes. TCR metrics were compared across histologic stages using two-sided Kruskal-Wallis tests. The table comes from immuneACCESS by way of TCRdb, which keeps in-frame sequences with V and J called. Part of the clones is missing from these tables; in studies checked, under half for an unresolved V gene and the rest for unknown reasons. Clonal size and the V and J genes are those of that table, whereas D and trimming came from the DNA. The sample table shows 7,500 to 9,000 clones, and roughly 79% are seen once. The ten most abundant clones make up 6.5% to 8.5% of the sample.

Between the mid-2010s and the late 2010s, the patients underwent resection in either Japan or China. Histologic diagnosis of each case was confirmed independently by two lung cancer pathologists on H&E slides. To enrich premalignant or tumor cells for nucleic acid extraction, macro-dissection was performed after pathologic assessment. The AllPrep DNA/RNA FFPE Kit was used to isolate DNA from FFPE tissue. The sequence joins TRBV2 to TRBJ2-5; the D gene is tentatively TRBD1 or TRBD2, each matching 6 bases. The clonotype was recovered from a person aged 45 to 59 with lung adenocarcinoma. Sequences were obtained from FFPE invasive lung adenocarcinoma tissue. Interpreted using the paper, the cell subset or site label stands for: frankly invasive lung adenocarcinoma (ADC). The DNA sequence is TGTGCCAGCAAGGGGGGACGGGAGACCCAGTACTTC. This encodes CASKGGRETQYF. Outside the CDR3, residues come from the reference TRBV2 and TRBJ2-5 proteins, so the full variable domain is: EPEVTQTPSHQVTQMGQEVILRCVPISNHLYFYWYRQILGQKVEFLVSFYNNEISEKSEIFDDQFSVERPDGSNFTLKIRSTKLEDSAMYFCASKGGRETQYFGPGTRLLVL.